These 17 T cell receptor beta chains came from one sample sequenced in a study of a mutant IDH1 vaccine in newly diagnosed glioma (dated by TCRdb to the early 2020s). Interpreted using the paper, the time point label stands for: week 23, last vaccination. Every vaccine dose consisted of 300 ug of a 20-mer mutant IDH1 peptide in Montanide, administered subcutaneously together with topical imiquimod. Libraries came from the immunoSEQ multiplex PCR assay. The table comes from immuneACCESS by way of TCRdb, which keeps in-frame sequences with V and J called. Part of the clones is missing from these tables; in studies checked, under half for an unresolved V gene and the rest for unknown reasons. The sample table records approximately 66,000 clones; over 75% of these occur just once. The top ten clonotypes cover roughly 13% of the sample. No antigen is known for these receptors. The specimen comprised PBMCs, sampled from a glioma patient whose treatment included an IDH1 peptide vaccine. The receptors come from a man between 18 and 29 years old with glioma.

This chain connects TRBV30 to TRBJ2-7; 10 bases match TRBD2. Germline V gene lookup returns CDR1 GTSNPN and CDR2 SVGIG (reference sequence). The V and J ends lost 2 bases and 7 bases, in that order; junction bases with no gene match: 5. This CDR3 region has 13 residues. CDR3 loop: CAWSSSGRVEQYF. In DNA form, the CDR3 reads TGTGCCTGGAGTTCTAGCGGGAGAGTGGAGCAGTACTTC.

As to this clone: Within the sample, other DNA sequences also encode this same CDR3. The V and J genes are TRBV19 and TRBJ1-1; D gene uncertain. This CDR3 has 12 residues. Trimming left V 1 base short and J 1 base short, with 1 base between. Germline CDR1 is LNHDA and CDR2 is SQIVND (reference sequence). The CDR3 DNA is TGTGCCAGTAGTATAGGGAACACTGAAGCTTTCTTT. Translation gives CASSIGNTEAFF.

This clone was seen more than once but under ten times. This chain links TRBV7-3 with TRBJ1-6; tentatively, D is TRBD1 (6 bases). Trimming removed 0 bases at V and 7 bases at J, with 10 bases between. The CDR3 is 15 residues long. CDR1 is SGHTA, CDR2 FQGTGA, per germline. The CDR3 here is CASSLTGGQNSPLHF. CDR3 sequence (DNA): TGTGCCAGCAGCTTAACCGGGGGGCAAAATTCACCCCTCCACTTT.

CDR3 residues: CASSYGKSGELFF. CDR3 nucleotide sequence: TGTGCCAGCAGTTATGGGAAAAGCGGGGAGCTGTTTTTT. The V gene is TRBV6-5, the J gene TRBJ2-2; D unresolved. V was trimmed by 3 bases and J by 7 bases, leaving 9 bases between them. This CDR3 has 13 amino acids. The germline CDR1 and CDR2 sequences are MNHEY and SVGAGI.

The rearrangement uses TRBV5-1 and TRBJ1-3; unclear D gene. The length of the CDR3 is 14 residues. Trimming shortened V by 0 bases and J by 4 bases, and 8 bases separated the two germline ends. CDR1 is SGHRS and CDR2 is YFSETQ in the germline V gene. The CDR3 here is CASSLDYSGNTIYF. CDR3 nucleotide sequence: TGCGCCAGCAGCTTGGACTACTCAGGAAACACCATATATTTT. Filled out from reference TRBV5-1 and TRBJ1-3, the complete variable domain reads KAGVTQTPRYLIKTRGQQVTLSCSPISGHRSVSWYQQTPGQGLQFLFEYFSETQRNKGNFPGRFSGRQFSNSRSEMNVSTLELGDSALYLCASSLDYSGNTIYFGEGSWLTVV.

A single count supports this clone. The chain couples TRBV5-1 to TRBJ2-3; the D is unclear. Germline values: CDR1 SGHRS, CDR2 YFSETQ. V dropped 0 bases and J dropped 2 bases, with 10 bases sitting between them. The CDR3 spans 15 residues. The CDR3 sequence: CASSLGRIYTDTQYF. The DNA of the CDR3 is TGCGCCAGCAGCTTGGGTCGGATTTACACAGATACGCAGTATTTT.

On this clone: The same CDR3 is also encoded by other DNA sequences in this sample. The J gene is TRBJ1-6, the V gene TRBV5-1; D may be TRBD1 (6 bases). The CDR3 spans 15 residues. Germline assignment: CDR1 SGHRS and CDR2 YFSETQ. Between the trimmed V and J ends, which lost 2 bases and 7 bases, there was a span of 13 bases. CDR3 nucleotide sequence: TGCGCCAGCAGCTTACAGGGTTTCGGAAATTCACCCCTCCACTTT. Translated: CASSLQGFGNSPLHF.

This CDR3 is CASSMARHAFADTQYF. In nucleotides, the CDR3 is TGTGCCAGCAGTATGGCACGCCATGCCTTCGCAGATACGCAGTATTTT. The rearrangement joins TRBV28 to TRBJ2-3, with D hard to call. The CDR3 consists of 16 residues. Trimming cost V 5 bases and J 4 bases, with 19 bases left between them. Germline assignment: CDR1 MDHEN and CDR2 SYDVKM.

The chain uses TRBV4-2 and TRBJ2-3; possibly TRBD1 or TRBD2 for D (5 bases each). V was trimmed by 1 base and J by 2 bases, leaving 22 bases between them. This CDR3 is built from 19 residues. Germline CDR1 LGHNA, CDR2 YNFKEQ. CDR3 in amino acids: CASSQGKILRDRSTDTQYF. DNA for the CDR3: TGTGCCAGCAGCCAAGGGAAGATACTCCGGGACCGATCCACAGATACGCAGTATTTT.

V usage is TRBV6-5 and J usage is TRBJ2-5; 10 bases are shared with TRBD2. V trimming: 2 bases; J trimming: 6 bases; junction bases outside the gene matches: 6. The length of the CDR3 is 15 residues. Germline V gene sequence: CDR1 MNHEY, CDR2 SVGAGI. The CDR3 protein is CASSYRPSGSQTQYF. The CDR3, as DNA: TGTGCCAGCAGTTACCGGCCTAGCGGGAGTCAGACCCAGTACTTC.

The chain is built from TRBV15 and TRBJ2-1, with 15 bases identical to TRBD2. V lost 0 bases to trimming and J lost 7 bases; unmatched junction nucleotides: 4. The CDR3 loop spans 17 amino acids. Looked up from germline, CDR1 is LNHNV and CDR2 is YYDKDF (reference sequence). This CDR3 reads CATSRERTSGGANEQFF. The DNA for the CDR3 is TGTGCCACCAGCAGAGAGAGGACTAGCGGGGGGGCAAATGAGCAGTTCTTC.

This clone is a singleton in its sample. The CDR3 region has the DNA TGTGCCAGCAGCCAAGATAGTGCCCAGGGGGCTAGCGATGAGCAGTTCTTC. This sequence encodes CASSQDSAQGASDEQFF. This chain connects TRBV4-2 to TRBJ2-1; 8 positions agree with TRBD1. The CDR3 sequence is 17 residues long. The V gene end was trimmed by 0 bases and the J gene end by 8 bases; junction bases not matched to a gene: 12. CDR1 and CDR2 from the germline V gene are LGHNA and YNFKEQ.

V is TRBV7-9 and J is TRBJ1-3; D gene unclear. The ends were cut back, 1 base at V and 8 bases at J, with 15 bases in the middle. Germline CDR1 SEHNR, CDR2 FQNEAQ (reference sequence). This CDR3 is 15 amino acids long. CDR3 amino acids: CASSLEAARPDTIYF. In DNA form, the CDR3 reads TGTGCCAGCAGCTTAGAGGCAGCGAGGCCGGACACCATATATTTT.

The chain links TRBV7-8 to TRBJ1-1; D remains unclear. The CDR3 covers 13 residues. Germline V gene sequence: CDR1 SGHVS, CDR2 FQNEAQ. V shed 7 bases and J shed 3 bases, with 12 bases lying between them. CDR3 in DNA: TGTGCCAGCACCTTCTGGCAGGACACTGAAGCTTTCTTT. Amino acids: CASTFWQDTEAFF.

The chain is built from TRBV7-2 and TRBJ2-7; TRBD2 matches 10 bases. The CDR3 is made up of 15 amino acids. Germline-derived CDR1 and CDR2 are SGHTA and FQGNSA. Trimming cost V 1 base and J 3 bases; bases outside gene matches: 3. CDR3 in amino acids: CASSLGTSGIYEQYF. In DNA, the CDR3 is TGTGCCAGCAGCTTAGGGACTAGCGGTATCTACGAGCAGTACTTC.

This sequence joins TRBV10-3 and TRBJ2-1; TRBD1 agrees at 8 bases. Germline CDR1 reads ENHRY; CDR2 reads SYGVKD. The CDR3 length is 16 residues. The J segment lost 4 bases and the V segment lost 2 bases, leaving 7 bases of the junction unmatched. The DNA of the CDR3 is TGTGCCATCAGTGAGACTACCGGGACAGGTTACAATGAGCAGTTCTTC. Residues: CAISETTGTGYNEQFF.

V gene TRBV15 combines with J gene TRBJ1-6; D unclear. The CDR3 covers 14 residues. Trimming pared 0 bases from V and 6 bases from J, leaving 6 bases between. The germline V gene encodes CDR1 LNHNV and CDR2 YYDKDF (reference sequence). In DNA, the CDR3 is TGTGCCACCAGCAGAGATCCGAGTAATTCACCCCTCCACTTT. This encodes CATSRDPSNSPLHF.